These 27 T cell receptor beta chains were sequenced from one sample in a study of blood T cells in healthy people across ages (dated by TCRdb to about 2015). Library method: 5' RACE. The sequencing machine was an Illumina HiSeq 2500. A second PCR of roughly 7 to 11 cycles was performed with a sample-barcoded 5' primer and a J-beta primer mix. The public reads were reprocessed in TCRdb via fastp at Q25 and MiXCR, keeping in-frame beta chains. Rows with a matching CDR3 protein are joined into one entry that keeps the most common DNA and genes. The sample yields around 1,500,000 distinct CDR3 sequences; roughly 30% were counted once. Together, the top ten hold 7.7% of the sample. Sequenced: blood. The receptors here all came from a woman aged 25 to 39 in good health.

The table lists this clonotype with a few counts. The chain couples TRBV20-1 to TRBJ1-1; 7 positions match TRBD1. Germline values: CDR1 DFQATT, CDR2 SNEGSKA (reference sequence). V lost 4 bases to trimming and J lost 5 bases; unmatched junction nucleotides: 13. This CDR3 region has 15 residues. CDR3 residues: CSAMEGARGGTEAFF. CDR3 sequence (DNA): TGCAGTGCTATGGAGGGGGCGCGGGGAGGTACTGAAGCTTTCTTT.

V and J are TRBV7-9 and TRBJ2-2; D is uncertain. This CDR3 is 15 amino acids long. The V gene's germline CDR1 is SEHNR and CDR2 FQNEAQ (reference sequence). With 4 bases removed from V and 2 bases from J, the gap between germline ends came to 11 bases. In nucleotides, the CDR3 is TGTGCCAGCAGCTCGCTGATCGGAAACACCGGGGAGCTGTTTTTT. This gives the protein CASSSLIGNTGELFF.

In its sample, this clonotype was seen a few times. This sequence joins TRBV4-1 and TRBJ2-5, with D possibly matching TRBD1 (5 bases). The V end was cut by 0 bases, the J end by 4 bases, with 12 bases between. CDR1 is MGHRA, CDR2 YSYEKL, per germline. This CDR3 is built from 15 residues. The CDR3 DNA is TGCGCCAGCAGCCAAGATTTCAGGGATCGAGAGACCCAGTACTTC. It specifies CASSQDFRDRETQYF.

This clonotype has at least ten counts. The V call is TRBV27, the J call TRBJ2-5, with no clear D. There are 13 residues in the CDR3. Trimming took off 1 base at V and 1 base at J, with 4 bases between the two ends. Germline values: CDR1 MNHEY, CDR2 SMNVEV (reference sequence). CDR3 nucleotide sequence: TGTGCCAGCAGTTTATTCAGCCAAGAGACCCAGTACTTC. This codes for CASSLFSQETQYF.

On this clonotype: Germline and junction disagree at one end, which may indicate a read error. This sequence joins TRBV19 and TRBJ2-1; the D is unclear. Per germline, CDR1 LNHDA and CDR2 SQIVND (reference sequence). The CDR3 extends over 14 amino acids. For the CDR3, the DNA is TGTGCCAGTAGCTCAGGACCCCTGGCTACAGAGCAGTCCTTC. This sequence encodes CASSSGPLATEQSF.

This clonotype was observed once. V usage is TRBV12-3 or TRBV12-4 and J usage is TRBJ2-5; the match to TRBD2 covers 8 bases. The CDR3 is 15 residues long. V trimming: 2 bases; J trimming: 11 bases; junction bases outside the gene matches: 13. The CDR3 loop is CASSLRREGYNEQYF. The DNA for the CDR3 is TGTGCCAGCAGTTTAAGACGGGAGGGCTACAATGAGCAGTACTTC.

V is TRBV2 and J is TRBJ2-3; 8 bases are a match to TRBD2. This CDR3 is 13 amino acids long. Germline CDR1 reads SNHLY; CDR2 reads FYNNEI. V trimming: 6 bases; J trimming: 4 bases; junction bases outside the gene matches: 3. CDR3 residues: CASRGGGSDTQYF. The DNA of the CDR3 is TGTGCCAGCAGGGGCGGGGGGTCAGATACGCAGTATTTT.

Regarding this clonotype: This may arise from a read error, as a much more abundant clone is one base away. The chain carries TRBV6-5 and TRBJ2-4; possibly TRBD1 for D (5 bases). The J call could be wrong; TRBJ2-7 is a better fit for the DNA end. The germline V gene has CDR1 MNHEY and CDR2 SVGAGI. There are 15 residues in the CDR3. The CDR3 loop is CANSDRTPRGYEQYF. The DNA of the CDR3 is TGTGCCAACAGCGATCGGACACCCCGTGGGTACGAGCAGTACTTC.

This clonotype was picked up a small number of times. The chain joins TRBV12-3 or TRBV12-4 to TRBJ2-5; 8 positions match TRBD2. CDR3 length: 19 residues. V gave up 2 bases and J gave up 0 bases; unmatched junction bases: 14. CDR3 sequence reads: CASSLFWASGSSYQETQYF. DNA of the CDR3: TGTGCCAGCAGTTTATTCTGGGCTAGCGGGTCCTCTTACCAAGAGACCCAGTACTTC.

This clonotype was recorded only once. The CDR3 loop is CASSLVGDRGAFF. CDR3 DNA sequence: TGTGCCAGCAGCTTAGTGGGTGACAGGGGAGCTTTCTTT. The chain carries TRBV7-9 and TRBJ1-1, with 8 nucleotides matching TRBD1. The CDR3 has 13 residues. Germline values: CDR1 SEHNR, CDR2 FQNEAQ (reference sequence). With 1 base clipped from V and 10 bases from J, the junction kept 5 bases outside the gene matches.

The chain has TRBV27 and TRBJ2-1; possibly TRBD1 for D (6 bases). From germline, CDR1 is MNHEY and CDR2 SMNVEV (reference sequence). The CDR3 is 15 amino acids. V gave up 6 bases and J gave up 4 bases, with 16 bases separating them. In DNA, the CDR3 is TGTGCCAGCAGCTTCATACCAGGGGTGTACAATGAGCAGTTCTTC. Amino acid sequence: CASSFIPGVYNEQFF.

The V call is TRBV4-3, the J call TRBJ2-3, with 9 bases identical to TRBD2. With 0 bases clipped from V and 3 bases from J, the junction kept 1 base outside the gene matches. From germline, CDR1 is LGHNA and CDR2 YSLEER. CDR3 length equals 15 residues. DNA for the CDR3: TGCGCCAGCAGCCAAGAAACTAGCGGGACAGATACGCAGTATTTT. Encoded protein: CASSQETSGTDTQYF.

This clonotype has just a few counts. V usage is TRBV15 and J usage is TRBJ2-1; either TRBD1 or TRBD2 may supply D (6 bases each). Germline CDR1 and CDR2: LNHNV and YYDKDF (reference sequence). The CDR3 sequence is 14 residues long. Trimming stripped 7 bases from V and 10 bases from J, with 20 bases between. The CDR3 coding sequence is TGTGCCACCAAAAAGAGGGGGAGGCACTCAGAGCAGTTCTTC. Amino acid sequence: CATKKRGRHSEQFF.

The chain is built from TRBV6-1 and TRBJ2-7, with D perhaps given as TRBD1 or TRBD2 (5 bases each). Germline CDR1 is MNHNS and CDR2 is SASEGT. The CDR3 runs to 13 residues. Trimming removed 0 bases at V and 6 bases at J, with 9 bases between. The CDR3 bases are TGTGCCAGCAGTGAAGCCGGGACCGTCGAGCAGTACTTC. Residues: CASSEAGTVEQYF.

Points on this clonotype: Sequence at one end of the junction differs from germline and may be a read error. The chain has TRBV20-1 and TRBJ1-2, with a weak D call TRBD1 (5 bases). Germline CDR1 reads DFQATT; CDR2 reads SNEGSKA (reference sequence). The CDR3 is made up of 18 amino acids. CDR3 residues: CSAGRSGDPPGANYGSTF. The CDR3 DNA is TGCAGTGCTGGTCGCTCCGGGGACCCACCTGGGGCTAACTATGGCTCCACCTTC.

The sample holds many counts of this clonotype. This chain connects TRBV7-9 to TRBJ2-1; D perhaps matches TRBD2 (6 bases). V was cut by 5 bases and J by 8 bases, with 19 bases left in between. CDR1 SEHNR and CDR2 FQNEAQ come from the germline V gene (reference sequence). The CDR3 loop spans 15 amino acids. The DNA of the CDR3 is TGTGCCAGCAGCCCCGACAACGGGAGTCGAGATGAGCAGTTCTTC. Residues: CASSPDNGSRDEQFF.

Comment on this clonotype: This may be a read error, as it is one base from a much larger clone. The chain combines TRBV5-1 with TRBJ2-1; D ambiguous. Per germline, CDR1 SGHRS and CDR2 YFSETQ. The V end lost 0 bases, the J end lost 8 bases, and 9 bases lay between the germline ends. The CDR3 runs to 13 residues. The CDR3 protein is CASSLEVGYEQFF. Written as DNA, the CDR3 is TGCGCCAGCAGCTTGGAGGTGGGTTATGAGCAGTTCTTC.

This chain links TRBV7-2 with TRBJ1-1, with D possibly TRBD1 on 5 matching bases. The V end was cut by 3 bases, the J end by 1 base, with 9 bases between. Per the germline V gene, CDR1 is SGHTA and CDR2 is FQGNSA. This CDR3 has 14 residues. CDR3 amino acids: CASSFLTGNTEAFF. The CDR3 DNA follows: TGTGCCAGCAGCTTTCTAACAGGGAACACTGAAGCTTTCTTT.

This clonotype appeared many times. The CDR3 bases are TGTGCCAGCAGGCTTAGCGGGGGGTTCTACGAGCAGTACTTC. Its protein product is CASRLSGGFYEQYF. V gene TRBV28 combines with J gene TRBJ2-7, with TRBD2 matching 10 bases. J was trimmed by 3 bases and V by 6 bases; bases with no gene match: 5. Germline lookup yields CDR1 MDHEN and CDR2 SYDVKM. The CDR3 loop spans 14 amino acids.

This clonotype was seen only a few times. This chain joins TRBV5-1 and TRBJ2-3, with 10 positions matching TRBD2. CDR3 length: 15 amino acids. V shed 6 bases, J shed 6 bases, and the junction held 10 bases outside the gene matches. The V gene's germline CDR1 is SGHRS and CDR2 YFSETQ. The CDR3 here is CASTHSGGSVDTQYF. The CDR3 DNA follows: TGCGCCAGCACCCATAGCGGGGGGTCCGTGGATACGCAGTATTTT. Complete variable domain (other parts from reference TRBV5-1 and TRBJ2-3): KAGVTQTPRYLIKTRGQQVTLSCSPISGHRSVSWYQQTPGQGLQFLFEYFSETQRNKGNFPGRFSGRQFSNSRSEMNVSTLELGDSALYLCASTHSGGSVDTQYFGPGTRLTVL.

This clonotype has only a few counts. The rearrangement joins TRBV27 to TRBJ1-2; D may be TRBD1 (5 bases). The V and J ends lost 8 bases and 4 bases respectively, with 17 bases between them. This CDR3 region has 14 residues. Germline V gives CDR1 MNHEY, CDR2 SMNVEV (reference sequence). CDR3 amino acids: CASGFIRDCYGYTF. In DNA form, the CDR3 reads TGTGCCAGCGGGTTCATCAGGGACTGCTATGGCTACACCTTC.

Here the CDR3 reads CASSPRGGPPEQYF. CDR3 DNA: TGTGCCAGCAGCCCCAGGGGGGGCCCCCCGGAGCAGTACTTC. This sequence joins TRBV28 and TRBJ2-7; the D call may be TRBD1 or TRBD2 (7 bases each). This CDR3 region has 14 residues. CDR1 MDHEN and CDR2 SYDVKM come from the germline V gene. Trimming cost V 6 bases and J 7 bases, with 19 bases left between them.

V usage is TRBV12-5 and J usage is TRBJ2-3; no firm D call. The CDR3 spans 15 residues. Germline V CDR1 and CDR2: LGHNT, FRNRAP. The ends were cut back, 4 bases at V and 4 bases at J, with 15 bases in the middle. The CDR3: CASGSPGSAPDTQYF. In DNA form, the CDR3 reads TGTGCTAGTGGTTCACCGGGTTCGGCGCCAGATACGCAGTATTTT.

Regarding this clonotype: A junction end diverges from the germline sequence, so it may reflect a read error. The rearrangement links TRBV7-9 to TRBJ2-3; D is unresolved. The germline V gene has CDR1 SEHNR and CDR2 FQNEAQ (reference sequence). This CDR3 has 17 amino acids. The CDR3 region has the DNA TGTGCCAGTAGCTCAGAGGTAATTGGCCGGACCACAGATACGCAGTATTTT. Residues: CASSSEVIGRTTDTQYF.

This clonotype was seen ten or more times. The rearrangement links TRBV24-1 to TRBJ2-1, with D tentatively TRBD2 (6 bases). V was cut by 5 bases and J by 5 bases, with 12 bases left in between. CDR1 and CDR2 from the germline V gene are KGHDR and SFDVKD. This CDR3 is built from 14 residues. The CDR3 DNA is TGTGCCACCAGTGGTGGAGCGGGTAACAATGAGCAGTTCTTC. The encoded protein is CATSGGAGNNEQFF.

The rearrangement joins TRBV15 to TRBJ2-5; 8 nucleotides agree with TRBD2. This CDR3 is built from 15 residues. After removal of 5 bases from V and 1 base from J, the junction contained 6 bases not matched to a gene. Germline values: CDR1 LNHNV, CDR2 YYDKDF (reference sequence). The CDR3 DNA reads TGTGCCACCAGCGTAGCGGGGCGGCCCCAAGAGACCCAGTACTTC. Translation gives CATSVAGRPQETQYF.

This rearrangement joins TRBV7-9 to TRBJ2-1, with D perhaps TRBD1 (8 bases). Trimming took off 5 bases at V and 5 bases at J, with 22 bases between the two ends. Germline values: CDR1 SEHNR, CDR2 FQNEAQ (reference sequence). The CDR3 extends over 17 amino acids. The CDR3 DNA reads as TGTGCCAGCAGCAAAAGAGGGAGGGCAGGGGGCCACAATGAGCAGTTCTTC. Amino acids: CASSKRGRAGGHNEQFF. Full variable domain (remainder filled in from reference TRBV7-9 and TRBJ2-1): DTGVSQNPRHKITKRGQNVTFRCDPISEHNRLYWYRQTLGQGPEFLTYFQNEAQLEKSRLLSDRFSAERPKGSFSTLEIQRTEQGDSAMYLCASSKRGRAGGHNEQFFGPGTRLTVL.